At least ten counts were recorded for the clone carrying this TCR beta chain. Its antigen is unidentified. Individual cDNA molecules carried attached unique molecular identifiers. TCRdb re-analysed the 5' RACE reads in MiXCR, keeping a single row per CDR3 protein. Of roughly 40,000 distinct CDR3 sequences in the sample, around 5.7% were seen once. The sample is drawn from a study of early T cells in non-severe SARS-CoV-2 infection. Study-level information: The chains were unpaired, and the sequenced material was bulk RNA from unsorted whole blood. Findings of the study overall: Anti-spike CD8 specificities were favored by VDJdb matching, whose results missed private and CD4 specificities.

Germline V gene lookup returns CDR1 MGHRA and CDR2 YSYEKL. The CDR3 contains 16 residues. V was clipped by 2 bases and J by 4 bases; unmatched bases: 11. V and J are TRBV4-1 and TRBJ2-7; TRBD1 agrees at 7 bases. This receptor was obtained from an adult who was a healthcare worker with PCR-confirmed SARS-CoV-2 infection or an uninfected control (not recorded which). The sequenced sample was whole blood. CDR3 loop: CASSQSPWDRTYEQYF. CDR3 in DNA: TGCGCCAGCAGCCAATCACCCTGGGACAGAACATACGAGCAGTACTTC.